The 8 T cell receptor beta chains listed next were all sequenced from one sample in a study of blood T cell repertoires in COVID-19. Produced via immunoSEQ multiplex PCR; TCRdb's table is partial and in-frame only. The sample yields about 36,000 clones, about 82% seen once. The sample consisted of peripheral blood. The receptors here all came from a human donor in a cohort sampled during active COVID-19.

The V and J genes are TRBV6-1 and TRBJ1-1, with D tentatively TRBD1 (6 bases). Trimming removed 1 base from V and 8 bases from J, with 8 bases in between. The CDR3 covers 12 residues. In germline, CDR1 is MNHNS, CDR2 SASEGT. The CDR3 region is CASSEVRGEAFF. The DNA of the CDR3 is TGTGCCAGCAGTGAAGTCAGGGGCGAAGCTTTCTTT.

CDR3 loop: CASKRDGTGELFF. For the CDR3, the DNA is TGTGCCAGCAAAAGAGATGGTACCGGGGAGCTGTTTTTT. J is TRBJ2-2 and V is TRBV27; no definite D call. CDR3 length: 13 residues. The germline V and J ends were trimmed by 7 bases and 5 bases, with 11 bases remaining between them. CDR1 is MNHEY and CDR2 is SMNVEV in the germline V gene (reference sequence).

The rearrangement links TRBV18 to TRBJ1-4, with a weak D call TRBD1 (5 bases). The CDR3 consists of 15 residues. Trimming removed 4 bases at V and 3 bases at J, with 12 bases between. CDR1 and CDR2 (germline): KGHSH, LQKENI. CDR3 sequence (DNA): TGTGCCAGCTCACGAAGCGGGGGATCTAATGAAAAACTGTTTTTT. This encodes CASSRSGGSNEKLFF.

CDR3 loop: CASSQEHTRSGANVLTF. The CDR3, as DNA: TGCGCCAGCAGCCAAGAACACACCCGCTCTGGGGCCAACGTCCTGACTTTC. This chain uses TRBV4-3 with TRBJ2-6; D unclear. The V end lost 0 bases, the J end lost 0 bases, and 9 bases lay between the germline ends. The CDR3 consists of 17 residues. Germline values: CDR1 LGHNA, CDR2 YSLEER.

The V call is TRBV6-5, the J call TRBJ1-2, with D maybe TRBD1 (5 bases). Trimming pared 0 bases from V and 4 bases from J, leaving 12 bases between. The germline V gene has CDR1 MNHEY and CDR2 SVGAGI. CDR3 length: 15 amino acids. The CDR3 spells CASSYSAGGSYGYTF. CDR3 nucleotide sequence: TGTGCCAGCAGTTACTCAGCGGGGGGGTCCTATGGCTACACCTTC.

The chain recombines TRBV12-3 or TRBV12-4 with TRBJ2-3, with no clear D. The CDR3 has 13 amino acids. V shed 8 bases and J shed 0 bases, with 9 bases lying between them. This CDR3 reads CASGPSSTDTQYF. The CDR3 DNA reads TGTGCCAGCGGCCCATCTAGCACAGATACGCAGTATTTT.

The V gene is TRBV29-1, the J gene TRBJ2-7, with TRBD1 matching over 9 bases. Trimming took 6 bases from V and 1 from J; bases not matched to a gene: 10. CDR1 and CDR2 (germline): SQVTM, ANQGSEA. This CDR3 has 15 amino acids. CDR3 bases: TGCAGCGTCATGAAGGGACAGGGTGGGTCCTACGAGCAGTACTTC. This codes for CSVMKGQGGSYEQYF.

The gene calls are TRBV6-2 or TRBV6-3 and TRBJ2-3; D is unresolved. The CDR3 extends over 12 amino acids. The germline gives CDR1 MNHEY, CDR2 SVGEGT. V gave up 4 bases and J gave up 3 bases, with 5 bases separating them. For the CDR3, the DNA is TGTGCCAGCAGTTTTGAGACAGATACGCAGTATTTT. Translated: CASSFETDTQYF.